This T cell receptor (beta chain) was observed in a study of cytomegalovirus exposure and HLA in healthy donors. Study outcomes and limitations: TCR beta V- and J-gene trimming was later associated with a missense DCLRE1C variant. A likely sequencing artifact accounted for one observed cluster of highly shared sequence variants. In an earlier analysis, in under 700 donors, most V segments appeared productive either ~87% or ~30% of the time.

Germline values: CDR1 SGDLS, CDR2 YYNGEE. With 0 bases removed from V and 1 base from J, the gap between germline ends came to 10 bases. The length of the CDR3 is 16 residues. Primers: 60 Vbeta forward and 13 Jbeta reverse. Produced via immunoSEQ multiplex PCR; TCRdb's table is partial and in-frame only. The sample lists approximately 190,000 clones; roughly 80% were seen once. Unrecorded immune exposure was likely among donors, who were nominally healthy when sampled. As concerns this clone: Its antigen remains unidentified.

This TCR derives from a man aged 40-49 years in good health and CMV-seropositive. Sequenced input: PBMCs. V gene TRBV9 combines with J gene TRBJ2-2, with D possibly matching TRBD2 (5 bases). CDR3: CASSVVAGVNTGELFF. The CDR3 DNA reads TGTGCCAGCAGCGTAGTCGCCGGGGTGAACACCGGGGAGCTGTTTTTT.